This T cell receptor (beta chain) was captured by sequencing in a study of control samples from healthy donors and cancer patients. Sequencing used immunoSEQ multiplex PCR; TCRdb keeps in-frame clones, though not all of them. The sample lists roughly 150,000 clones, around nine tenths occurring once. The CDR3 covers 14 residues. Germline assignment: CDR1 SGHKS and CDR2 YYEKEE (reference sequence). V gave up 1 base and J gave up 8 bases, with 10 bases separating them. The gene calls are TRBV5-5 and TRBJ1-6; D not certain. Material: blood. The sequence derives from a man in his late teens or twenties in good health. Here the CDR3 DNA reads TGTGCCAGCAGCTTGTCAGGTGGGGATTCACCCCTCCACTTT. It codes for CASSLSGGDSPLHF. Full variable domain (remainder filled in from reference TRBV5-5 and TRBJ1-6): DAGVTQSPTHLIKTRGQQVTLRCSPISGHKSVSWYQQVLGQGPQFIFQYYEKEERGRGNFPDRFSARQFPNYSSELNVNALLLGDSALYLCASSLSGGDSPLHFGNGTRLTVT.